The source of this T cell receptor (beta chain) is a study of shared clonotypes between healthy human individuals. The CDR3 is made up of 15 amino acids. V was pared by 3 bases and J by 5 bases, with 6 bases of the junction left unmatched. Germline CDR1 is SGHRS and CDR2 is YFSETQ. Assay used: immunoSEQ multiplex PCR; TCRdb lists only in-frame clones, some missing. The sample holds 2 million to 2.5 million clones, 92% seen once. The specimen was naive CD4+ T cells from PBMCs. Sample subset: CD45RA+ positively selected. The chain is built from TRBV5-1 and TRBJ2-7; 12 nucleotides agree with TRBD2. The receptor was isolated from a man aged 18 to 29 in good health. Some clones in this sample may be carry-over from other donors' samples. CDR3: CASSSETSGSNEQYF. CDR3 bases: TGCGCCAGCAGCTCGGAGACTAGCGGGAGCAACGAGCAGTACTTC.